This TCR beta chain stems from a study of shared clonotypes between healthy human individuals. This CDR3 has 14 amino acids. Trimming cost V 3 bases and J 3 bases; bases outside gene matches: 4. The germline CDR1 and CDR2 sequences are LNHDA and SQIVND (reference sequence). Investigators spread the genomic DNA of each subset evenly over several immunoSEQ plates. Approximately 30,000 T cell genomes, or around 300 ng DNA, went into unsorted PBMC replicate PCRs. This table comes from immunoSEQ multiplex PCR, and its TCRdb copy is limited to in-frame clones, with some not included. The sample carries about 560,000 clones, around 78% recorded once. This clone showed up just a few times. Donors included only healthy HIV-negative adults lacking recent acute infections or vaccinations.

The rearrangement links TRBV19 to TRBJ2-7; 8 bases agree with TRBD2. Material for sequencing was PBMCs. This TCR was sampled from a woman aged 35 to 49 in good health. Some clones in this sample may be carry-over from other donors' samples. The CDR3 here is CASSMERGHYEQYF. The CDR3 DNA follows: TGTGCCAGTAGTATGGAGCGGGGGCACTACGAGCAGTACTTC.